The sequence of this T cell receptor beta chain was determined in a study of blood T cell repertoires in COVID-19. TCRdb's copy holds only in-frame clones and misses some; the assay was immunoSEQ multiplex PCR. The sample holds roughly 250,000 clones, 65% to 80% seen once. Sample: peripheral blood. The source is a woman aged 40-49 years with active or convalescent COVID-19.

CDR3 residues: CASSPGSGQPVEAFF. DNA of the CDR3: TGTGCCAGCAGCCCTGGCTCGGGACAACCTGTTGAAGCTTTCTTT. This rearrangement joins TRBV5-5 to TRBJ1-1, with D perhaps TRBD1 (6 bases). Germline loops: CDR1 SGHKS, CDR2 YYEKEE (reference sequence). V lost 4 bases and J lost 7, with 20 bases in between. This CDR3 is 15 amino acids long.